A selection of T cell receptor beta chains follows, all from one sample in a study of blood T cell repertoires in COVID-19. Using immunoSEQ multiplex PCR, the repertoire was profiled, and TCRdb retains in-frame clones only, with some absent. The table includes about 91,000 clones, more than 70% detected once. The sample comprised peripheral blood. These receptors were collected from a woman of 80 years or more with active COVID-19. Both conserved end residues are part of each CDR3. Fields, in order: D gene, J gene, clone size, V gene, CDR3 protein, CDR3 DNA. D genes are given only for firm matches. Clone size is shown for a subset of rows, as once, few, many or a class of expanded clone.

D: TRBD2
J: TRBJ2-3
size: -
V: TRBV5-1
CDR3: CASSFTTSGSADTQYF
DNA: TGCGCCAGCAGCTTCACGACTAGCGGGAGCGCAGATACGCAGTATTTT

D: TRBD1
J: TRBJ1-4
size: -
V: TRBV27
CDR3: CASSLFLPGTDATNEKLFF
DNA: TGTGCCAGCAGTTTATTTCTCCCCGGGACAGACGCAACTAATGAAAAACTGTTTTTT

D: TRBD2
J: TRBJ2-7
size: -
V: TRBV18
CDR3: CASSPLGTSGYEQYF
DNA: TGTGCCAGCTCACCACTCGGGACTAGCGGCTACGAGCAGTACTTC

D: TRBD2
J: TRBJ2-3
size: -
V: TRBV27
CDR3: CASSALAGGPRTDTQYF
DNA: TGTGCCAGCAGTGCACTAGCGGGAGGGCCCAGGACAGATACGCAGTATTTT

D: TRBD2
J: TRBJ2-3
size: -
V: TRBV28
CDR3: CASSRASGASTDTQYF
DNA: TGTGCCAGCAGCCGGGCTAGCGGGGCTAGCACAGATACGCAGTATTTT

D: -
J: TRBJ1-6
size: -
V: TRBV7-2
CDR3: CASSLAPGQRVSPLHF
DNA: TGTGCCAGCAGCTTAGCGCCTGGACAGAGGGTTTCACCCCTCCACTTT

D: -
J: TRBJ2-7
size: once
V: TRBV18
CDR3: CASSPNRVKSLGEQYF
DNA: TGTGCCAGCTCACCAAACAGGGTAAAATCTCTGGGCGAGCAGTACTTC

D: -
J: TRBJ2-1
size: -
V: TRBV18
CDR3: CASSPESSGEQFF
DNA: TGTGCCAGCTCACCAGAGAGTTCAGGTGAGCAGTTCTTC

D: -
J: TRBJ1-5
size: -
V: TRBV3-1/TRBV3-2
CDR3: CASSQPRQPQHF
DNA: TGTGCCAGCAGCCAACCTAGACAGCCCCAGCATTTT

D: -
J: TRBJ1-1
size: -
V: TRBV5-6
CDR3: CASSRAGVSTEAFF
DNA: TGTGCCAGCAGCCGGGCGGGAGTTTCCACTGAAGCTTTCTTT

D: -
J: TRBJ2-7
size: few
V: TRBV25-1
CDR3: CASRSTVEQYF
DNA: TGTGCCAGCAGGTCAACGGTCGAGCAGTACTTC

D: TRBD2
J: TRBJ2-1
size: -
V: TRBV5-6
CDR3: CASSLPGTRMNEQFF
DNA: TGTGCCAGCAGCTTGCCCGGGACTAGGATGAATGAGCAGTTCTTC

D: TRBD2
J: TRBJ2-7
size: -
V: TRBV5-6
CDR3: CASSLGSGGSYEQYF
DNA: TGTGCCAGCAGCTTGGGTAGCGGGGGCTCCTACGAGCAGTACTTC

D: TRBD1
J: TRBJ1-2
size: -
V: TRBV5-1
CDR3: CASSSGQGAGGYTF
DNA: TGCGCCAGCAGCTCAGGACAGGGGGCAGGTGGCTACACCTTC

D: -
J: TRBJ1-1
size: -
V: TRBV10-3
CDR3: CAISGEGVSTEAFF
DNA: TGTGCCATCAGTGGGGAGGGCGTTAGCACTGAAGCTTTCTTT

D: -
J: TRBJ1-1
size: few
V: TRBV6-5
CDR3: CASSSGFDTEAFF
DNA: TGTGCCAGCAGCTCAGGGTTTGACACTGAAGCTTTCTTT

D: -
J: TRBJ2-7
size: -
V: TRBV7-9
CDR3: CAAGDRVSYEQYF
DNA: TGTGCAGCGGGGGACAGGGTCTCCTACGAGCAGTACTTC